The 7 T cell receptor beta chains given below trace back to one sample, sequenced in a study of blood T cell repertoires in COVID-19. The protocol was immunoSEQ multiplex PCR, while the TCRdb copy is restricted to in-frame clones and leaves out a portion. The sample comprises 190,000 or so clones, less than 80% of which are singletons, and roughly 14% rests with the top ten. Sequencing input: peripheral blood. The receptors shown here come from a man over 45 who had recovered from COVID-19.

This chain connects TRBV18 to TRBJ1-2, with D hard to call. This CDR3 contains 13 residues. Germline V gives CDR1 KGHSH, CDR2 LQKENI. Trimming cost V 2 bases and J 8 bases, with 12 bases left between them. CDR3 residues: CASSPDDRGGYTF. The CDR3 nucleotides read TGTGCCAGCTCACCAGACGATCGAGGAGGCTACACCTTC.

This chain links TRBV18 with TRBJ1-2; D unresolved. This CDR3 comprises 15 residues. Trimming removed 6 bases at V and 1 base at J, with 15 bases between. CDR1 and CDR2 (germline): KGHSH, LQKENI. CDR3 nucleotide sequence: TGTGCCAGCTCCCCGGGAGTAGAAATTAACTATGGCTACACCTTC. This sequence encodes CASSPGVEINYGYTF.

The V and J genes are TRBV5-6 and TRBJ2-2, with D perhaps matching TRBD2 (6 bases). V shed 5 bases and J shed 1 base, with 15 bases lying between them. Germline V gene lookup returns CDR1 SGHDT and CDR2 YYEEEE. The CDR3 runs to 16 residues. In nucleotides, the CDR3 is TGTGCCAGCAGACGACGGGAGTACGGGAACACCGGGGAGCTGTTTTTT. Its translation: CASRRREYGNTGELFF.

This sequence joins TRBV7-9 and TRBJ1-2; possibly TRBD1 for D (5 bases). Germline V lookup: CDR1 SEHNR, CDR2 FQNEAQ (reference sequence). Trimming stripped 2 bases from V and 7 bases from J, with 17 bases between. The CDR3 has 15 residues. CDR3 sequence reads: CASSLTVREGSGYTF. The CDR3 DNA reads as TGTGCCAGCAGCTTAACGGTCAGGGAAGGTTCTGGCTACACCTTC.

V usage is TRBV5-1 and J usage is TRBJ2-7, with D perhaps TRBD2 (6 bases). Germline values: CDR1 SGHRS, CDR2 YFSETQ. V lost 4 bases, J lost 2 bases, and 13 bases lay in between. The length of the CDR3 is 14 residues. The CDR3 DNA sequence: TGCGCCAGCAGCGGGAGTACGGGGGCCTACGAGCAGTACTTC. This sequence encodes CASSGSTGAYEQYF.

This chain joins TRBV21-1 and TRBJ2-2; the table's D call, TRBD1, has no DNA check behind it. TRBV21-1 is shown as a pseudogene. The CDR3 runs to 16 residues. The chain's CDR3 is CASSPGRGLNTGELFF. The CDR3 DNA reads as TGTGCCAGCAGCCCGGGCAGGGGGTTAAACACCGGGGAGCTGTTTTTT.

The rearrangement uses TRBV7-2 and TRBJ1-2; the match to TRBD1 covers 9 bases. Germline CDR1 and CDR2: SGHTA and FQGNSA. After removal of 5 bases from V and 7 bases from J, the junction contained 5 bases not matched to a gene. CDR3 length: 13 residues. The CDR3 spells CASSPGQGPGYTF. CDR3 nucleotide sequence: TGTGCCAGCAGCCCGGGACAGGGACCTGGCTACACCTTC. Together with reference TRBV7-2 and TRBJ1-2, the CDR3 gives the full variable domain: GAGVSQSPSNKVTEKGKDVELRCDPISGHTALYWYRQSLGQGLEFLIYFQGNSAPDKSGLPSDRFSAERTGGSVSTLTIQRTQQEDSAVYLCASSPGQGPGYTFGSGTRLTVV.